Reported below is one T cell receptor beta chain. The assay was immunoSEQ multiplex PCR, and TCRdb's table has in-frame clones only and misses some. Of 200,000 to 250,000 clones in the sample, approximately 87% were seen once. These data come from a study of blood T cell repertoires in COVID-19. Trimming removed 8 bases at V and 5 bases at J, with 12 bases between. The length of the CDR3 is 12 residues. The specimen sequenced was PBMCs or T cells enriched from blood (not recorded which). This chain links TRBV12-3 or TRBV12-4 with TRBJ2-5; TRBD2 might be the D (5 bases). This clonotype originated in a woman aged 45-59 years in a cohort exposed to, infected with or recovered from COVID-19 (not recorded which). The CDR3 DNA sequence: TGTGCCAGCTCACGGGGAGCGGAGACCCAGTACTTC. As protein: CASSRGAETQYF.